The 19 T cell receptor beta chains below come from one sample, sequenced in a study of cytotoxic CD8 clonotypes in ibrutinib-treated CLL. TCRdb's copy holds only in-frame clones and misses some; the assay was immunoSEQ multiplex PCR. This table holds fewer than 55,000 clones, around three fifths found once. The specimen comprised PBMCs, sampled after 24 months of ibrutinib treatment. Every receptor here comes from a human donor with chronic lymphocytic leukemia.

The genes are TRBV23-1 and TRBJ1-2; D is perhaps TRBD1 (5 bases). TRBV23-1 is an open reading frame, and its role is uncertain. V was cut by 2 bases and J by 3 bases, with 13 bases left in between. The CDR3 length is 15 residues. DNA for the CDR3: TGCGCCAGCAGTCAAGGGAAACCAGGGTACTATGGCTACACCTTC. Its protein is CASSQGKPGYYGYTF.

The chain employs TRBV2 and TRBJ1-2, with a tentative D call TRBD1 (5 bases). Trimming took off 8 bases at V and 0 bases at J, with 16 bases between the two ends. Germline assignment: CDR1 SNHLY and CDR2 FYNNEI. The CDR3 consists of 15 residues. CDR3 sequence reads: CASLPPGLANYGYTF. The CDR3 bases are TGTGCCAGCCTCCCCCCGGGACTAGCTAACTATGGCTACACCTTC.

This chain uses TRBV6-5 with TRBJ2-7; TRBD1 matches 7 bases. The CDR3 extends over 14 amino acids. V lost 6 bases and J lost 5; bases outside the gene matches: 10. Germline V gene lookup returns CDR1 MNHEY and CDR2 SVGAGI. CDR3 amino acids: CASRRPGQYNEQYF. The CDR3 nucleotides are TGTGCCAGCAGGCGACCGGGACAGTACAACGAGCAGTACTTC.

This clone has a handful of counts. The genes are TRBV6-1 and TRBJ1-2, with D unresolved. The CDR3 loop spans 12 amino acids. CDR1 MNHNS and CDR2 SASEGT come from the germline V gene. Between the trimmed V and J ends, which lost 3 bases and 8 bases, there was a span of 10 bases. The chain's CDR3 is CASSDTTWGYTF. DNA for the CDR3: TGTGCCAGCAGTGACACAACTTGGGGCTACACCTTC.

This clone was seen more than once but under ten times. The chain links TRBV2 to TRBJ2-2; D tentatively reads TRBD1 or TRBD2 (5 bases each). CDR3 size: 13 residues. V was cut by 6 bases and J by 6 bases, with 11 bases left in between. CDR1 and CDR2 from the germline V gene are SNHLY and FYNNEI. The CDR3 DNA is TGTGCCAGCAGCCCAGTGGGGGCCGGGGAGCTGTTTTTT. This sequence encodes CASSPVGAGELFF.

V gene TRBV6-1 combines with J gene TRBJ1-4, with 8 bases fitting TRBD1. J was trimmed by 8 bases and V by 5 bases; bases with no gene match: 7. CDR1 MNHNS and CDR2 SASEGT come from the germline V gene. This CDR3 has 14 amino acids. The CDR3 DNA reads TGTGCCAGCAGTCTATGGACAGGGTTAGAAAAACTGTTTTTT. It encodes CASSLWTGLEKLFF.

CDR3 DNA: TGTGCCAGCAGTTCATACCCAAACTATGGCTACACCTTC. Translating gives CASSSYPNYGYTF. This chain uses TRBV6-5 with TRBJ1-2; D uncertain. The CDR3 spans 13 residues. Germline-derived CDR1 and CDR2 are MNHEY and SVGAGI. Trimming stripped 4 bases from V and 2 bases from J, with 8 bases between.

The chain joins TRBV11-2 to TRBJ1-3; D call uncertain. Deletions cut 8 bases from V and 0 bases from J, with 11 bases between. Germline V gives CDR1 SGHAT, CDR2 FQNNGV. The CDR3 is made up of 14 amino acids. The CDR3: CASQPESSGNTIYF. CDR3 coding DNA: TGTGCCAGCCAACCAGAGAGCTCTGGAAACACCATATATTTT.

This clone has more than one count but fewer than ten. The V and J genes are TRBV7-9 and TRBJ2-3, with 7 bases fitting TRBD2. Per germline, CDR1 SEHNR and CDR2 FQNEAQ (reference sequence). This CDR3 comprises 16 residues. Trimming at V came to 5 bases and at J to 7 bases, leaving 15 bases not matched to a gene. The CDR3, as DNA: TGTGCCAGCAGCACTGACCCGGGAGGCAGGGTCCATACGCAGTATTTT. Translated: CASSTDPGGRVHTQYF. The full variable domain, its missing parts supplied by reference TRBV7-9 and TRBJ2-3, is DTGVSQNPRHKITKRGQNVTFRCDPISEHNRLYWYRQTLGQGPEFLTYFQNEAQLEKSRLLSDRFSAERPKGSFSTLEIQRTEQGDSAMYLCASSTDPGGRVHTQYFGPGTRLTVL.

J is TRBJ2-7 and V is TRBV5-1; no definite D call. The ends were cut back, 2 bases at V and 3 bases at J, with 15 bases in the middle. CDR1 and CDR2 (germline): SGHRS, YFSETQ. The CDR3 spans 15 residues. The CDR3 loop is CASSFLGSANYEQYF. CDR3 in DNA: TGCGCCAGCAGCTTTTTGGGGTCGGCCAACTACGAGCAGTACTTC.

This clone was counted once. The V gene is TRBV5-5, the J gene TRBJ1-4; D is unresolved. The germline CDR1 and CDR2 sequences are SGHKS and YYEKEE (reference sequence). The CDR3 is made up of 13 amino acids. V lost 1 base and J lost 4, with 5 bases in between. CDR3 loop: CASSLSSNEKLFF. DNA of the CDR3: TGTGCCAGCAGCTTGTCGAGTAATGAAAAACTGTTTTTT. The full variable domain, with the rest looked up from reference TRBV5-5 and TRBJ1-4, is DAGVTQSPTHLIKTRGQQVTLRCSPISGHKSVSWYQQVLGQGPQFIFQYYEKEERGRGNFPDRFSARQFPNYSSELNVNALLLGDSALYLCASSLSSNEKLFFGSGTQLSVL.

This chain uses TRBV5-1 with TRBJ1-2; D gene unclear. The CDR3 consists of 15 residues. Germline CDR1 reads SGHRS; CDR2 reads YFSETQ. Trimming took 0 bases from V and 4 from J, leaving 13 bases between them. In nucleotides, the CDR3 is TGCGCCAGCAGCTTGGTTACGGACCCTACCTATGGCTACACCTTC. This codes for CASSLVTDPTYGYTF.

This clone showed up just a few times. The V call is TRBV5-1, the J call TRBJ2-7, with 13 positions matching TRBD2. The junction had 7 bases not matched to a gene; V was cut back by 2 bases and J by 2 bases. The germline V gene encodes CDR1 SGHRS and CDR2 YFSETQ. There are 17 residues in the CDR3. Written as DNA, the CDR3 is TGCGCCAGCAGCTTCGGGACTAGCGGGGCCCAAGCCTACGAGCAGTACTTC. Translating it yields CASSFGTSGAQAYEQYF.

The rearrangement links TRBV19 to TRBJ2-5; 7 nucleotides line up with TRBD2. The germline gives CDR1 LNHDA, CDR2 SQIVND (reference sequence). The length of the CDR3 is 14 residues. V lost 2 bases and J lost 5; bases outside the gene matches: 5. This chain's CDR3 is CASSISAGRETQYF. The DNA of the CDR3 is TGTGCCAGTAGTATATCAGCGGGGAGGGAGACCCAGTACTTC.

Notes on this clone: It may be a read error: a sequence one base away is much more abundant. The same CDR3 is also encoded by other DNA sequences in this sample. This chain links TRBV6-4 with TRBJ2-3; 12 bases fit TRBD2. Germline assignment: CDR1 MRHNA and CDR2 SNTAGT. The CDR3 sequence is 16 residues long. CDR3 sequence (DNA): TGTGCCAGCAGCCCCACTAGCGGGGGGCCCACAGATACGCAGTATTTC. Encoded protein: CASSPTSGGPTDTQYF.

J is TRBJ1-6 and V is TRBV6-1, with D possibly being TRBD1 (5 bases). V lost 2 bases and J 1 base, leaving 6 bases between the germline ends. From germline, CDR1 is MNHNS and CDR2 SASEGT. This CDR3 is built from 15 residues. The CDR3 bases are TGTGCCAGCAGTGAACAGGGTTCCTATAATTCACCCCTCCACTTT. Residues: CASSEQGSYNSPLHF.

The chain employs TRBV14 and TRBJ1-3; maybe TRBD1 (5 bases). CDR1 SGHDN and CDR2 FVKESK come from the germline V gene. The CDR3 consists of 15 residues. Deletions cut 4 bases from V and 0 bases from J, with 10 bases between. The DNA for the CDR3 is TGTGCCAGCAGCCGAAAACAGGACTCTGGAAACACCATATATTTT. Translation gives CASSRKQDSGNTIYF.

This rearrangement joins TRBV6-1 to TRBJ2-7; 7 bases are shared with TRBD1. V gave up 1 base and J gave up 3 bases; unmatched junction bases: 6. The germline gives CDR1 MNHNS, CDR2 SASEGT. This CDR3 is built from 15 residues. The CDR3 region is CASSEGGQSIYEQYF. CDR3 DNA: TGTGCCAGCAGTGAAGGGGGACAGTCTATCTACGAGCAGTACTTC.

J is TRBJ1-3 and V is TRBV9, with D perhaps matching TRBD1 (5 bases). The CDR3 extends over 15 amino acids. V was shortened by 0 bases and J by 0 bases, with 7 bases between the two germline ends. Germline-derived CDR1 and CDR2 are SGDLS and YYNGEE. This CDR3 reads CASSVVDSSGNTIYF. The CDR3 bases are TGTGCCAGCAGCGTAGTTGACAGCTCTGGAAACACCATATATTTT.